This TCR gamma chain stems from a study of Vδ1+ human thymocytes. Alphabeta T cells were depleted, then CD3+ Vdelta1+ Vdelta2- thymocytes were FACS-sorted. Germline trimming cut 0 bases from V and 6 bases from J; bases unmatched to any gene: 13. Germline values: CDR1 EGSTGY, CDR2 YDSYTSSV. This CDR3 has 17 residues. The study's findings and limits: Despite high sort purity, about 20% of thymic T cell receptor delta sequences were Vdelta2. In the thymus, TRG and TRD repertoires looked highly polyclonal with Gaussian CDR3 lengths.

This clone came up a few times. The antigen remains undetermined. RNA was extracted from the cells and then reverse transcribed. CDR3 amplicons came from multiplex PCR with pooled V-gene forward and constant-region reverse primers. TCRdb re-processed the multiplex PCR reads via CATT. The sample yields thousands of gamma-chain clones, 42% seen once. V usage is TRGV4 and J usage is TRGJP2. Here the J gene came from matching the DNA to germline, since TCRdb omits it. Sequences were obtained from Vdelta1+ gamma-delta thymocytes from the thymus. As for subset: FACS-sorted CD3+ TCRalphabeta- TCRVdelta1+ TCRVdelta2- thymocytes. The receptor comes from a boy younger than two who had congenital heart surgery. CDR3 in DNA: TGTGCCACCTGGGATGGGCCAGTCGAGGAGTGTGATTGGATCAAGACGTTT. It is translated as CATWDGPVEECDWIKTF.